Presented here are 28 T cell receptor beta chains from one specimen sequenced in a study of blood T cell repertoires in COVID-19. Sequencing was performed with immunoSEQ multiplex PCR; in TCRdb, only in-frame clones are kept and a portion is missing. This table holds just under 65,000 clones, more than 75% found once. The sequencing sample was made of peripheral blood. All receptors derive from a man in his 60s with COVID-19, enrolled during active disease.

The rearrangement uses TRBV10-3 and TRBJ2-7; 13 bases map to TRBD2. Germline CDR1 ENHRY, CDR2 SYGVKD. This CDR3 has 17 residues. The J segment lost 4 bases and the V segment lost 2 bases, leaving 8 bases of the junction unmatched. The CDR3 sequence is CAISETRGTSGVYEQYF. CDR3 DNA sequence: TGTGCCATCAGTGAGACCCGGGGGACTAGCGGGGTGTACGAGCAGTACTTC.

This chain connects TRBV18 to TRBJ2-1; 7 bases fit TRBD2. V lost 3 bases, J lost 4 bases, and 6 bases stayed unmatched. This CDR3 spans 15 amino acids. CDR1 KGHSH and CDR2 LQKENI come from the germline V gene. The CDR3 DNA reads TGTGCCAGCTCACCGATGGCTAGCGGATACAATGAGCAGTTCTTC. This sequence encodes CASSPMASGYNEQFF.

This chain uses TRBV28 with TRBJ1-1; maybe TRBD1 (6 bases). This CDR3 spans 13 amino acids. Germline V CDR1 and CDR2: MDHEN, SYDVKM. V shed 3 bases and J shed 7 bases, with 12 bases lying between them. The CDR3 loop reads CASSLTTGLEAFF. In DNA form, the CDR3 reads TGTGCCAGCAGTTTGACGACAGGCCTTGAAGCTTTCTTT.

The chain joins TRBV11-2 to TRBJ2-1; 7 nucleotides align to TRBD1. The CDR3 is made up of 15 amino acids. Germline CDR1 reads SGHAT; CDR2 reads FQNNGV. J was trimmed by 2 bases and V by 4 bases; bases with no gene match: 5. CDR3 sequence: CASSSDRATYNEQFF. CDR3 DNA sequence: TGTGCCAGCAGCTCCGACAGGGCCACCTACAATGAGCAGTTCTTC.

This chain connects TRBV5-1 to TRBJ2-7; D remains unclear. There are 13 residues in the CDR3. The germline V gene encodes CDR1 SGHRS and CDR2 YFSETQ. Trimming left V 3 bases short and J 3 bases short, with 10 bases between. This chain's CDR3 is CASSSTYDYEQYF. The CDR3 coding sequence is TGCGCCAGCAGCTCGACATACGACTACGAGCAGTACTTC. Full variable domain (rest looked up from reference TRBV5-1 and TRBJ2-7): KAGVTQTPRYLIKTRGQQVTLSCSPISGHRSVSWYQQTPGQGLQFLFEYFSETQRNKGNFPGRFSGRQFSNSRSEMNVSTLELGDSALYLCASSSTYDYEQYFGPGTRLTVT.

Comments on this clone: The sample contains more than one DNA sequence encoding this CDR3. The chain links TRBV28 to TRBJ1-2, with 7 bases that match TRBD1. Germline V gives CDR1 MDHEN, CDR2 SYDVKM. V shed 2 bases and J 8 bases; nucleotides not matched to a gene: 5. The CDR3 extends over 13 amino acids. The CDR3 sequence: CASSLEGARGYTF. DNA of the CDR3: TGTGCCAGCAGTTTAGAGGGGGCGCGAGGCTACACCTTC.

This clone was observed once. The genes are TRBV28 and TRBJ1-5; TRBD1 is a possible D gene (5 bases). The length of the CDR3 is 14 residues. The V gene lost 6 bases and the J gene lost 0 bases, with 9 bases spanning the gap. CDR1 and CDR2 from the germline V gene are MDHEN and SYDVKM. The CDR3 here is CASRRQNSNQPQHF. CDR3 coding DNA: TGTGCCAGCAGACGACAGAATAGCAATCAGCCCCAGCATTTT.

The chain recombines TRBV11-2 with TRBJ1-2, with D maybe TRBD1 (6 bases). Germline lookup yields CDR1 SGHAT and CDR2 FQNNGV. The CDR3 has 16 residues. V was trimmed by 4 bases and J by 5 bases, leaving 20 bases between them. CDR3 in amino acids: CASSSPLGGAQYGYTF. DNA for the CDR3: TGTGCCAGCAGCTCCCCCCTGGGGGGGGCGCAGTATGGCTACACCTTC.

J is TRBJ1-2 and V is TRBV25-1; no reliable D call. Trimming removed 5 bases at V and 8 bases at J, with 12 bases between. The length of the CDR3 is 12 residues. Germline V CDR1 and CDR2: MGHDK, SYGVNS. The CDR3 reads CASSSPGPGYTF. CDR3 coding DNA: TGTGCCAGCAGTTCACCGGGTCCCGGCTACACCTTC.

The chain uses TRBV3-1 (or the pseudogene TRBV3-2) and TRBJ1-5; tentative D call: TRBD1 (5 bases). From germline, CDR1 is LGHDT and CDR2 YNNKEL (reference sequence). The V gene lost 1 base and the J gene lost 3 bases, with 10 bases spanning the gap. The CDR3 has 15 amino acids. This chain's CDR3 is CASSQGGATNQPQHF. DNA of the CDR3: TGTGCCAGCAGCCAAGGGGGCGCGACCAATCAGCCCCAGCATTTT.

The chain links TRBV27 to TRBJ1-5; D is uncertain. This CDR3 region has 15 residues. Trimming removed 5 bases at V and 2 bases at J, with 13 bases between. Per the germline V gene, CDR1 is MNHEY and CDR2 is SMNVEV (reference sequence). The CDR3 is CASSRAGDGNQPQHF. CDR3 nucleotides: TGTGCCAGCAGTAGAGCCGGGGATGGCAATCAGCCCCAGCATTTT.

The gene calls are TRBV7-9 and TRBJ1-3; the D gene is possibly TRBD1 (5 bases). The CDR3 covers 14 residues. Deletions cut 8 bases from V and 3 bases from J, with 14 bases between. The germline CDR1 and CDR2 sequences are SEHNR and FQNEAQ (reference sequence). CDR3 in amino acids: CASSPGGGGNTIYF. The CDR3 nucleotides read TGTGCCAGCTCGCCCGGGGGGGGTGGAAACACCATATATTTT.

This clone came up once. The chain links TRBV10-2 to TRBJ1-1; 8 bases map to TRBD1. Germline V gives CDR1 WSHSY, CDR2 SAAADI. This CDR3 is 13 amino acids long. V shed 6 bases, J shed 7 bases, and the junction held 7 bases outside the gene matches. In DNA, the CDR3 is TGCGCCAGCAGCCGGGGACAGGCGGTTGAAGCTTTCTTT. Translated: CASSRGQAVEAFF.

J is TRBJ2-1 and V is TRBV18; a weak D match, TRBD2 (5 bases). The length of the CDR3 is 16 residues. The germline V and J ends were trimmed by 5 bases and 1 base, with 15 bases remaining between them. Per germline, CDR1 KGHSH and CDR2 LQKENI. The chain's CDR3 is CASSTQEGGSYNEQFF. In DNA form, the CDR3 reads TGTGCCAGCTCAACTCAGGAAGGCGGGTCCTACAATGAGCAGTTCTTC.

Only one count was recorded for this clone. This sequence joins TRBV6-4 and TRBJ2-3, with D unresolved. CDR3 length: 14 amino acids. V was trimmed by 7 bases and J by 3 bases, leaving 14 bases between them. Germline V lookup: CDR1 MRHNA, CDR2 SNTAGT. CDR3 nucleotides: TGTGCCAGCAAGAGCGATAGAGGAACAGATACGCAGTATTTT. Its protein is CASKSDRGTDTQYF.

The chain employs TRBV5-6 and TRBJ1-5; D unresolved. CDR1 and CDR2 from the germline V gene are SGHDT and YYEEEE. The CDR3 totals 13 residues. Trimming removed 0 bases at V and 9 bases at J, with 10 bases between. The CDR3 nucleotides are TGTGCCAGCAGCTTGGGAGGGAAGGCGCCCCAGCATTTT. This gives the protein CASSLGGKAPQHF.

V usage is TRBV5-1 and J usage is TRBJ2-3; no reliable D call. V was clipped by 0 bases and J by 1 base, with 6 bases between them. Looked up from germline, CDR1 is SGHRS and CDR2 is YFSETQ. The CDR3 is 14 residues long. The DNA of the CDR3 is TGCGCCAGCAGCTTGGCAGATCGCACAGATACGCAGTATTTT. Protein product: CASSLADRTDTQYF. Full variable domain (outside the CDR3, taken from reference TRBV5-1 and TRBJ2-3): KAGVTQTPRYLIKTRGQQVTLSCSPISGHRSVSWYQQTPGQGLQFLFEYFSETQRNKGNFPGRFSGRQFSNSRSEMNVSTLELGDSALYLCASSLADRTDTQYFGPGTRLTVL.

The CDR3 bases are TGTGCCAGCAGCTTGGACCCGAACAGGGTACGGGATGGCTACACCTTC. It encodes CASSLDPNRVRDGYTF. The rearrangement uses TRBV12-1 and TRBJ1-2; no check of the table's D call, TRBD1, against the DNA was made. TRBV12-1 is reported as a pseudogene. The CDR3 covers 16 residues.

J is TRBJ2-1 and V is TRBV12-3 or TRBV12-4; TRBD2 might be the D (6 bases). V dropped 6 bases and J dropped 14 bases, with 20 bases sitting between them. The CDR3 is 13 amino acids. The CDR3 nucleotides are TGTGCCAGCAGCAGTAGCGGTTATAGTGGGGAGTTCTTC. Translated: CASSSSGYSGEFF.

V gene TRBV28 combines with J gene TRBJ2-4; 10 bases map to TRBD2. The junction had 14 bases not matched to a gene; V was cut back by 7 bases and J by 11 bases. CDR1 is MDHEN and CDR2 is SYDVKM in the germline V gene. This CDR3 has 15 amino acids. CDR3 residues: CASKGRASGSMVQYF. In DNA, the CDR3 is TGTGCCAGCAAGGGTAGGGCTAGCGGGAGCATGGTTCAGTACTTC.

The V gene is TRBV29-1, the J gene TRBJ1-1; D gene unclear. CDR1 SQVTM and CDR2 ANQGSEA come from the germline V gene. V was cut by 3 bases and J by 8 bases, with 10 bases left in between. This CDR3 has 11 residues. The CDR3 here is CSVDRVAEAFF. The CDR3 DNA follows: TGCAGCGTTGATCGGGTGGCCGAAGCTTTCTTT.

The rearrangement joins TRBV4-2 to TRBJ2-3; the match to TRBD2 covers 11 bases. Germline V gene data show CDR1 as LGHNA and CDR2 as YNFKEQ. V was clipped by 3 bases and J by 4 bases; unmatched bases: 9. The CDR3 covers 17 residues. CDR3 region: CASSQPSLAGGSDTQYF. As DNA, the CDR3 is TGTGCCAGCAGCCAGCCCTCCCTAGCGGGAGGCTCAGATACGCAGTATTTT.

The chain has TRBV19 and TRBJ1-1; D perhaps matches TRBD1 (5 bases). Germline V gene data show CDR1 as LNHDA and CDR2 as SQIVND (reference sequence). This CDR3 is built from 11 residues. V dropped 10 bases and J dropped 8 bases, with 14 bases sitting between them. The CDR3 here is CATIGRGEAFF. The CDR3 DNA sequence: TGTGCCACCATCGGAAGGGGAGAAGCTTTCTTT.

CDR3 DNA: TGTGCCAGCAGCCCATCCTTGACTAGCCGTGAGCAGTTCTTC. Translated: CASSPSLTSREQFF. J is TRBJ2-1 and V is TRBV7-2, with 7 bases that match TRBD2. With V trimmed by 5 bases and J by 9 bases, 10 bases remained unmatched. The CDR3 totals 14 residues. Germline lookup yields CDR1 SGHTA and CDR2 FQGNSA.

The chain carries TRBV13 and TRBJ2-3; 8 positions agree with TRBD1. From germline, CDR1 is PRHDT and CDR2 FYEKMQ (reference sequence). The CDR3 sequence is 17 residues long. V shed 0 bases, J shed 1 base, and the junction held 6 bases outside the gene matches. CDR3 region: CASSLGVDRGGTDTQYF. The CDR3 nucleotides read TGTGCCAGCAGCTTAGGAGTAGACAGGGGTGGCACAGATACGCAGTATTTT. Full variable domain (rest looked up from reference TRBV13 and TRBJ2-3): AAGVIQSPRHLIKEKRETATLKCYPIPRHDTVYWYQQGPGQDPQFLISFYEKMQSDKGSIPDRFSAQQFSDYHSELNMSSLELGDSALYFCASSLGVDRGGTDTQYFGPGTRLTVL.

The J gene is TRBJ1-1, the V gene TRBV5-4, with 7 bases lining up with TRBD1. Per germline, CDR1 SGHNT and CDR2 YYREEE (reference sequence). The trim removed 4 bases at V and 1 base at J, leaving 7 bases unmatched. The CDR3 runs 15 residues. The DNA for the CDR3 is TGTGCCAGCAGCGACAAGGGACAGCAGAACACTGAAGCTTTCTTT. Translated, it gives CASSDKGQQNTEAFF.

In its sample, this clone was seen once. V is TRBV7-3 and J is TRBJ2-5, with a weak D call TRBD2 (5 bases). This CDR3 spans 15 amino acids. Germline loops: CDR1 SGHTA, CDR2 FQGTGA. The V end lost 8 bases, the J end lost 7 bases, and 23 bases lay between the germline ends. CDR3 DNA: TGTGCCAGCTCCCTTAGCGCCCCGAGTATAGTGACCCAGTACTTC. Protein sequence: CASSLSAPSIVTQYF.

The chain has TRBV11-2 and TRBJ2-5; no clear D. V lost 5 bases and J 7 bases, leaving 14 bases between the germline ends. CDR3 length equals 13 residues. Germline lookup yields CDR1 SGHAT and CDR2 FQNNGV. The CDR3 sequence is CASSPRVEWTQYF. Here the CDR3 DNA reads TGTGCCAGCAGCCCTCGGGTCGAGTGGACCCAGTACTTC.